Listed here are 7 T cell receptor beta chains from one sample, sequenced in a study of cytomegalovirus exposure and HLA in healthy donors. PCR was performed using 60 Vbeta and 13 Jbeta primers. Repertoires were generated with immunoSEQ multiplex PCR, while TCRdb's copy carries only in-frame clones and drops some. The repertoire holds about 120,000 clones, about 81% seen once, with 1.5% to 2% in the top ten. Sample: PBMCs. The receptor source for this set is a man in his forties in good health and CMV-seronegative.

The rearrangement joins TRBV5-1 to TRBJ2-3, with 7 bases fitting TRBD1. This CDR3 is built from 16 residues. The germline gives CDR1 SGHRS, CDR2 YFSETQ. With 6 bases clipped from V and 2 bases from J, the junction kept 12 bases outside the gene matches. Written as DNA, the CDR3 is TGCGCCAGCATGCAGGGGGTGGGTTCCCCCACAGATACGCAGTATTTT. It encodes CASMQGVGSPTDTQYF.

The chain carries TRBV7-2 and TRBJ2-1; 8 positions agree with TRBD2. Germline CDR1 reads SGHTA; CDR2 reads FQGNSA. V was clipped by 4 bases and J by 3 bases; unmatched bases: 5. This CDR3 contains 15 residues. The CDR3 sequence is CASSSGLAFYNEQFF. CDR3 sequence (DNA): TGTGCCAGCAGCTCCGGACTAGCTTTCTACAATGAGCAGTTCTTC. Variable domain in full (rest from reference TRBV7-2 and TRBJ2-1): GAGVSQSPSNKVTEKGKDVELRCDPISGHTALYWYRQSLGQGLEFLIYFQGNSAPDKSGLPSDRFSAERTGGSVSTLTIQRTQQEDSAVYLCASSSGLAFYNEQFFGPGTRLTVL.

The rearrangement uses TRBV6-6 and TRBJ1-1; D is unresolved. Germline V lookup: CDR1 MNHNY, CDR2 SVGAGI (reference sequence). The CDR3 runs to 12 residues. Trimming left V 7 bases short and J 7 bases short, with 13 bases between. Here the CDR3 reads CASTTTLLEAFF. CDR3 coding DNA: TGTGCCAGCACCACTACACTGCTTGAAGCTTTCTTT.

CDR3 coding DNA: TGTGCCAGCAGACCGGGACAGGGAGTTCTGGTCACTGAAGCTTTCTTT. Translated: CASRPGQGVLVTEAFF. The rearrangement uses TRBV5-5 and TRBJ1-1; 9 nucleotides match TRBD1. V lost 5 bases, J lost 4 bases, and 12 bases stayed unmatched. Germline CDR1 reads SGHKS; CDR2 reads YYEKEE (reference sequence). The CDR3 consists of 16 residues.

The DNA for the CDR3 is TGCGCCAGCAGCTTTGAGGGTTTGGATTCACCCCTCCACTTT. Encoded protein: CASSFEGLDSPLHF. The chain joins TRBV5-1 to TRBJ1-6; D is uncertain. Trimming cost V 2 bases and J 8 bases, with 11 bases left between them. The CDR3 is made up of 14 amino acids. In germline, CDR1 is SGHRS, CDR2 YFSETQ.

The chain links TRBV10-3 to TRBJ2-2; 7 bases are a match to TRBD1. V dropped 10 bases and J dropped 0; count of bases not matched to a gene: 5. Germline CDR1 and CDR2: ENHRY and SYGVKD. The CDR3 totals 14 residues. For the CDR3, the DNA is TGTGCCACGCACAGGGGATCGAACACCGGGGAGCTGTTTTTT. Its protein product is CATHRGSNTGELFF.

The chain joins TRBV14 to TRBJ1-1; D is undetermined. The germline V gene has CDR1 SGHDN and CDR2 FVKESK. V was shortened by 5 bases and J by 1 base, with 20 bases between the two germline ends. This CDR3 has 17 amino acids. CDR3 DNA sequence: TGTGCCAGCAGCTACTCCCGCGGGAGTCGTAGGAACACTGAAGCTTTCTTT. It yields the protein CASSYSRGSRRNTEAFF.